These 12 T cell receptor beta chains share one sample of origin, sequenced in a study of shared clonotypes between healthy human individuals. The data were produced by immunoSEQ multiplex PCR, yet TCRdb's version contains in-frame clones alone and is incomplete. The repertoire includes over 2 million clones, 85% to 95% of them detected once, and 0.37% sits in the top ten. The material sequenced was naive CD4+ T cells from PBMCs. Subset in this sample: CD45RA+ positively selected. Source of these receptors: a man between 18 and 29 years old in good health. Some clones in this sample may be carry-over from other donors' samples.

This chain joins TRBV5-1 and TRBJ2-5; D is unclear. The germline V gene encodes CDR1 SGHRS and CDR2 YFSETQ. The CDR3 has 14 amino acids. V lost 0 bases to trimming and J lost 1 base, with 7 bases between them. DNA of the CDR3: TGCGCCAGCAGCTTGGCACTTACCCAAGAGACCCAGTACTTC. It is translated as CASSLALTQETQYF.

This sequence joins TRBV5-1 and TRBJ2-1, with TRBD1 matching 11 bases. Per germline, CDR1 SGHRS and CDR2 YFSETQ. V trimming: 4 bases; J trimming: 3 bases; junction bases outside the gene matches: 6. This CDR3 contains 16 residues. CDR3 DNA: TGCGCCAGCAGCAATGGACAGGGGGCCCTCTACAATGAGCAGTTCTTC. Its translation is CASSNGQGALYNEQFF.

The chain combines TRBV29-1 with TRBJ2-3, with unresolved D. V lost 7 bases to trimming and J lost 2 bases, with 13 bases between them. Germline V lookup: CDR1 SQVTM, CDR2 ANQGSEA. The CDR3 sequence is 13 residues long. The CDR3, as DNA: TGCAGCGCCCATATGCGGTTCACAGATACGCAGTATTTT. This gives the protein CSAHMRFTDTQYF.

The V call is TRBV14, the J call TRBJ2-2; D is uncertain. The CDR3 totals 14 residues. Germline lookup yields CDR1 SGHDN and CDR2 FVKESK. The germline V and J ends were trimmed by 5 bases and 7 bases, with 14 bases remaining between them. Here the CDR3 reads CASSDKIYNGELFF. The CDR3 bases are TGTGCCAGCAGCGACAAGATCTACAACGGGGAGCTGTTTTTT.

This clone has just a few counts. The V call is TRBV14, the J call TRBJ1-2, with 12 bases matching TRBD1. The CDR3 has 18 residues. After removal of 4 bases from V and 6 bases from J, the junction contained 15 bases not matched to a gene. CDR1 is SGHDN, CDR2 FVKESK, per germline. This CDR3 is CASSPQSSGTGGADGYTF. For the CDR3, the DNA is TGTGCCAGCAGCCCTCAAAGTTCCGGGACAGGGGGCGCCGATGGCTACACCTTC.

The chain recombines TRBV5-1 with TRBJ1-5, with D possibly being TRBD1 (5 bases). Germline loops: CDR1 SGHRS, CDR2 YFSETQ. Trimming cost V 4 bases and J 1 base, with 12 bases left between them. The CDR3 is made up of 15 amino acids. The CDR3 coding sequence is TGCGCCAGCAGCCCCACGGGGCGAAGCAATCAGCCCCAGCATTTT. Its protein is CASSPTGRSNQPQHF.

The CDR3 DNA is TGCGCCAGCAGTTCGGACAGGGGCTACTACGAGCAGTACTTC. It yields the protein CASSSDRGYYEQYF. J is TRBJ2-7 and V is TRBV10-1, with 9 bases identical to TRBD1. The CDR3 spans 14 residues. In germline, CDR1 is WNHNN, CDR2 SYGVQD (reference sequence). The V and J ends lost 5 bases and 3 bases, in that order; junction bases with no gene match: 5.

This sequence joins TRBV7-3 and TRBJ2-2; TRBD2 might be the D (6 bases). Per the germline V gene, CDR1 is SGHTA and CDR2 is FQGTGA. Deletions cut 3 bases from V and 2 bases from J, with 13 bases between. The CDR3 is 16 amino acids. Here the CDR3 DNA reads TGTGCCAGCAGCTTGCGGGGTCTTTCTAACACCGGGGAGCTGTTTTTT. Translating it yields CASSLRGLSNTGELFF.

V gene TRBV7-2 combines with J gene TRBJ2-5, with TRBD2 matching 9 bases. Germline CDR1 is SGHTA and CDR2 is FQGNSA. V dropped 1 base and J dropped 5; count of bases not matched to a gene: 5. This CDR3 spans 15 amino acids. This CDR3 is CASSLGLAVLETQYF. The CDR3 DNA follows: TGTGCCAGCAGCTTAGGACTAGCGGTTTTGGAGACCCAGTACTTC.

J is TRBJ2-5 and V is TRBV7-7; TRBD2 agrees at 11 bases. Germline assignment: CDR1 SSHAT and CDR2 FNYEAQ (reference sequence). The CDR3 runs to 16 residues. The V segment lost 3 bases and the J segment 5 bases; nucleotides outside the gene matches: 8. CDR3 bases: TGTGCCAGCAGCTTTACTAGCGGGAGTGGAATTGAGACCCAGTACTTC. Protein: CASSFTSGSGIETQYF.

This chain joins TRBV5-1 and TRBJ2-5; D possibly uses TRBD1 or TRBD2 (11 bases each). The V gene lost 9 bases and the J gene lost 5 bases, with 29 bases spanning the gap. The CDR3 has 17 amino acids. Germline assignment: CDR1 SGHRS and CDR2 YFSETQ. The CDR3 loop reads CATRTGGLAGGPETQYF. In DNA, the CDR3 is TGCGCCACCAGGACAGGGGGCTTAGCGGGAGGGCCGGAGACCCAGTACTTC. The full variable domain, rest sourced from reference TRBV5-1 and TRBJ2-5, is KAGVTQTPRYLIKTRGQQVTLSCSPISGHRSVSWYQQTPGQGLQFLFEYFSETQRNKGNFPGRFSGRQFSNSRSEMNVSTLELGDSALYLCATRTGGLAGGPETQYFGPGTRLLVL.

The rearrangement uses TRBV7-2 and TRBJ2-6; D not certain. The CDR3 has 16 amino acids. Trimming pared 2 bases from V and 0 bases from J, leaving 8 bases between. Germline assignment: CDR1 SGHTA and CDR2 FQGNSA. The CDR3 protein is CASSLWVHSGANVLTF. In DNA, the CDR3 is TGTGCCAGCAGCTTATGGGTTCACTCTGGGGCCAACGTCCTGACTTTC.